The 27 T cell receptor beta chains in this list originate from one sample, sequenced in a study of blood T cell repertoires in COVID-19. Libraries were prepared by immunoSEQ multiplex PCR; TCRdb keeps only in-frame clonotypes and omits some of them. Of about 150,000 clones listed, 65% to 90% are singletons. The sequencing input was peripheral blood. The receptor set was obtained from a woman aged 60 to 75 with COVID-19, enrolled during active disease.

The gene calls are TRBV24-1 and TRBJ2-1, with TRBD2 matching over 7 bases. The CDR3 spans 15 residues. CDR1 and CDR2 from the germline V gene are KGHDR and SFDVKD. V was clipped by 2 bases and J by 2 bases; unmatched bases: 2. The CDR3 region is CATSDSSGAYNEQFF. The CDR3 DNA is TGTGCCACCAGTGATTCCAGCGGGGCCTACAATGAGCAGTTCTTC.

V and J are TRBV7-9 and TRBJ1-4; 7 bases fit TRBD1. This CDR3 contains 16 residues. Per germline, CDR1 SEHNR and CDR2 FQNEAQ (reference sequence). Trimming took 1 base from V and 7 from J; bases not matched to a gene: 9. The CDR3 loop is CASSLVLQGPPEKLFF. As DNA, the CDR3 is TGTGCCAGCAGCTTAGTCCTACAGGGGCCGCCTGAAAAACTGTTTTTT. Full variable domain (remainder filled in from reference TRBV7-9 and TRBJ1-4): DTGVSQNPRHKITKRGQNVTFRCDPISEHNRLYWYRQTLGQGPEFLTYFQNEAQLEKSRLLSDRFSAERPKGSFSTLEIQRTEQGDSAMYLCASSLVLQGPPEKLFFGSGTQLSVL.

CDR3 region: CASSPYGTGEYEQYF. The CDR3 DNA follows: TGTGCCAGCTCGCCATACGGGACAGGGGAATACGAGCAGTACTTC. The V and J genes are TRBV18 and TRBJ2-7; 10 bases fit TRBD1. The ends lost 6 bases at V and 4 bases at J; junction bases unmatched: 9. From germline, CDR1 is KGHSH and CDR2 LQKENI. The CDR3 runs 15 residues.

The CDR3 sequence is CASSQTGGPTRTDTQYF. The CDR3 nucleotides are TGCGCCAGCAGCCAAACAGGGGGCCCTACGCGCACAGATACGCAGTATTTT. This chain joins TRBV4-1 and TRBJ2-3, with 9 bases matching TRBD1. The CDR3 consists of 17 residues. After removal of 2 bases from V and 1 base from J, the junction contained 7 bases not matched to a gene. Germline values: CDR1 MGHRA, CDR2 YSYEKL.

J is TRBJ1-1 and V is TRBV10-2; possible D gene TRBD1, 6 bases. The CDR3 has 11 amino acids. The V gene lost 5 bases and the J gene lost 5 bases, with 6 bases spanning the gap. The germline CDR1 and CDR2 sequences are WSHSY and SAAADI. This CDR3 reads CASSRGTEAFF. The CDR3 nucleotides are TGCGCCAGCAGTAGGGGGACTGAAGCTTTCTTT.

The chain is built from TRBV10-1 and TRBJ2-1, with D perhaps matching TRBD2 (5 bases). The germline V gene encodes CDR1 WNHNN and CDR2 SYGVQD (reference sequence). The V end was cut by 3 bases, the J end by 3 bases, with 15 bases between. CDR3 length: 16 residues. The CDR3 sequence is CASSDHTRRFYNEQFF. CDR3 DNA sequence: TGCGCCAGCAGTGACCATACTAGGCGATTCTACAATGAGCAGTTCTTC.

The rearrangement uses TRBV21-1 and TRBJ1-3; the listed D gene, TRBD1, was not tested against the DNA. TRBV21-1 is a pseudogene segment. The CDR3 is 19 amino acids. The CDR3 region is CASSKEGGTDIYPGNTIYF. For the CDR3, the DNA is TGTGCCAGCAGCAAAGAAGGCGGGACAGACATATACCCTGGAAACACCATATATTTT.

This chain joins TRBV7-6 and TRBJ1-2, with D tentatively TRBD1 (6 bases). The CDR3 has 13 amino acids. Trimming removed 4 bases from V and 2 bases from J, with 8 bases in between. The V gene's germline CDR1 is SGHVS and CDR2 FNYEAQ. Here the CDR3 DNA reads TGTGCCAGCAGCTCTACAGGGAACTATGGCTACACCTTC. Its protein product is CASSSTGNYGYTF.

The chain has TRBV2 and TRBJ2-7; 7 bases line up with TRBD2. Germline V lookup: CDR1 SNHLY, CDR2 FYNNEI. The CDR3 totals 16 residues. V lost 0 bases, J lost 0 bases, and 5 bases stayed unmatched. The CDR3: CASSEAAGMSSYEQYV. The CDR3 nucleotides are TGTGCCAGCAGTGAAGCAGCGGGGATGAGCTCCTACGAGCAGTACGTC.

The chain carries TRBV28 and TRBJ2-1; 8 bases match TRBD2. This CDR3 spans 15 amino acids. From germline, CDR1 is MDHEN and CDR2 SYDVKM. V was clipped by 5 bases and J by 10 bases; unmatched bases: 13. The CDR3 here is CASSLTSGTLREQFF. For the CDR3, the DNA is TGTGCCAGCAGTCTAACTAGCGGTACCCTGAGGGAGCAGTTCTTC. The whole variable domain, remainder taken from reference TRBV28 and TRBJ2-1, is DVKVTQSSRYLVKRTGEKVFLECVQDMDHENMFWYRQDPGLGLRLIYFSYDVKMKEKGDIPEGYSVSREKKERFSLILESASTNQTSMYLCASSLTSGTLREQFFGPGTRLTVL.

The CDR3 is CASSPRVRLEDEQFF. DNA of the CDR3: TGTGCCAGCAGCCCCCGGGTGCGGTTGGAGGATGAGCAGTTCTTC. The gene calls are TRBV9 and TRBJ2-1, with D possibly TRBD2 on 5 matching bases. CDR1 and CDR2 (germline): SGDLS, YYNGEE. V lost 4 bases and J 8 bases, leaving 19 bases between the germline ends. The CDR3 has 15 amino acids.

This clone was seen only once. This chain joins TRBV5-1 and TRBJ1-5; D not certain. The CDR3 sequence is 15 residues long. With 0 bases removed from V and 1 base from J, the gap between germline ends came to 8 bases. CDR1 SGHRS and CDR2 YFSETQ come from the germline V gene. This chain's CDR3 is CASSLEAGSNQPQHF. The CDR3 DNA sequence: TGCGCCAGCAGCTTGGAAGCGGGCAGCAATCAGCCCCAGCATTTT.

CDR3 amino acids: CASSYFFGTSRYNEQFF. For the CDR3, the DNA is TGTGCCAGCAGTTATTTTTTCGGGACTAGCAGATACAATGAGCAGTTCTTC. The V call is TRBV5-4, the J call TRBJ2-1; 9 bases are a match to TRBD2. The CDR3 sequence is 17 residues long. J lost 4 bases, V lost 5 bases, and 13 bases had no gene match. Germline V gene sequence: CDR1 SGHNT, CDR2 YYREEE (reference sequence). Using reference TRBV5-4 and TRBJ2-1 for the parts outside the CDR3, the full variable domain is ETGVTQSPTHLIKTRGQQVTLRCSSQSGHNTVSWYQQALGQGPQFIFQYYREEENGRGNFPPRFSGLQFPNYSSELNVNALELDDSALYLCASSYFFGTSRYNEQFFGPGTRLTVL.

V and J are TRBV15 and TRBJ1-1; 10 bases map to TRBD1. Germline V gene data show CDR1 as LNHNV and CDR2 as YYDKDF (reference sequence). V shed 1 base and J 11 bases; nucleotides not matched to a gene: 13. The CDR3 length is 16 residues. The CDR3 DNA is TGTGCCACCAGCAGAGGGAACCGACAGGGGGCGATTGGGGCTTTCTTT. Translating gives CATSRGNRQGAIGAFF.

V gene TRBV6-5 combines with J gene TRBJ2-2; 11 bases map to TRBD1. The germline gives CDR1 MNHEY, CDR2 SVGAGI. This CDR3 is 15 amino acids long. After removal of 7 bases from V and 4 bases from J, the junction contained 5 bases not matched to a gene. The CDR3 DNA reads TGTGCCAGCATCTCCGGGACAGGGGGCACCGGGGAGCTGTTTTTT. Its protein product is CASISGTGGTGELFF.

The rearrangement links TRBV6-1 to TRBJ1-4; 7 bases align to TRBD1. The CDR3 has 13 amino acids. Germline-derived CDR1 and CDR2 are MNHNS and SASEGT. The trim removed 2 bases at V and 8 bases at J, leaving 2 bases unmatched. CDR3 coding DNA: TGTGCCAGCAGTGAAAGACAGGGAGAAAAACTGTTTTTT. This codes for CASSERQGEKLFF.

The chain links TRBV7-9 to TRBJ2-3; perhaps TRBD1 as D (6 bases). Trimming took 5 bases from V and 2 from J, leaving 11 bases between them. This CDR3 has 14 residues. Germline V gene lookup returns CDR1 SEHNR and CDR2 FQNEAQ (reference sequence). The CDR3 DNA follows: TGTGCCAGCAGCCAAGGACAGTCCACAGATACGCAGTATTTT. This encodes CASSQGQSTDTQYF.

J is TRBJ1-4 and V is TRBV5-1; D unresolved. Germline lookup yields CDR1 SGHRS and CDR2 YFSETQ. The CDR3 covers 14 residues. V was shortened by 4 bases and J by 5 bases, with 12 bases between the two germline ends. DNA of the CDR3: TGCGCCAGCAGCCCGACAAGGTCGAATGAAAAACTGTTTTTT. Its translation: CASSPTRSNEKLFF.

The rearrangement uses TRBV6-5 and TRBJ1-1; D is uncertain. The length of the CDR3 is 12 residues. Germline values: CDR1 MNHEY, CDR2 SVGAGI. The ends were cut back, 6 bases at V and 0 bases at J, with 5 bases in the middle. The CDR3 spells CASSEMNTEAFF. The CDR3 DNA follows: TGTGCCAGCAGCGAGATGAACACTGAAGCTTTCTTT.

The chain joins TRBV6-6 to TRBJ1-3, with 10 bases that match TRBD1. CDR3 length equals 15 residues. Germline V lookup: CDR1 MNHNY, CDR2 SVGAGI (reference sequence). V shed 2 bases and J 4 bases; nucleotides not matched to a gene: 2. The chain's CDR3 is CASSYADRGGNTIYF. The CDR3 coding sequence is TGTGCCAGCAGTTACGCGGACAGGGGGGGAAACACCATATATTTT.

This clone turned up a few times. The junction differs from germline at one of its ends, possibly a read error. The chain has TRBV18 and TRBJ1-1, with 9 bases identical to TRBD1. The CDR3 length is 15 residues. Germline-derived CDR1 and CDR2 are KGHSH and LQKENI. The CDR3 DNA reads TGTGCCAGCTCGCCACAGGGGGCGATGAACACTGAAGCTTTCTTT. Its protein product is CASSPQGAMNTEAFF.

V and J are TRBV9 and TRBJ1-2, with TRBD1 matching over 11 bases. The CDR3 is made up of 17 amino acids. Losses at the gene ends were 0 bases for V and 2 bases for J; bases not matched to a gene: 6. The germline CDR1 and CDR2 sequences are SGDLS and YYNGEE. The CDR3 spells CASSVADRGRENYGYTF. CDR3 DNA sequence: TGTGCCAGCAGCGTAGCGGACAGGGGGCGAGAGAACTATGGCTACACCTTC.

The chain recombines TRBV3-1 (or the pseudogene TRBV3-2) with TRBJ1-1, with D maybe TRBD1 (6 bases). Trimming removed 1 base at V and 4 bases at J, with 13 bases between. CDR3 size: 15 residues. The germline V gene encodes CDR1 LGHDT and CDR2 YNNKEL (reference sequence). The CDR3 bases are TGTGCCAGCAGCCAAGCCGGGGGGCAGTTCACTGAAGCTTTCTTT. Its protein product is CASSQAGGQFTEAFF.

This clone was found once. The chain employs TRBV5-5 and TRBJ2-1; TRBD2 matches at 7 bases. In germline, CDR1 is SGHKS, CDR2 YYEKEE (reference sequence). This CDR3 contains 13 residues. V was clipped by 0 bases and J by 15 bases; unmatched bases: 9. DNA of the CDR3: TGTGCCAGCAGCTTGGGGGACTTGCGGGAGTTGTTCTTC. It encodes CASSLGDLRELFF. The whole variable domain, filled in from reference TRBV5-5 and TRBJ2-1, reads DAGVTQSPTHLIKTRGQQVTLRCSPISGHKSVSWYQQVLGQGPQFIFQYYEKEERGRGNFPDRFSARQFPNYSSELNVNALLLGDSALYLCASSLGDLRELFFGPGTRLTVL.

The J gene is TRBJ1-6, the V gene TRBV14; D is undetermined. Germline V gives CDR1 SGHDN, CDR2 FVKESK. CDR3 length: 16 amino acids. The ends were cut back, 1 base at V and 7 bases at J, with 14 bases in the middle. Here the CDR3 reads CASSQVNPRRNSPLHF. As DNA, the CDR3 is TGTGCCAGCAGCCAAGTAAACCCCAGGAGGAATTCACCCCTCCACTTT. The variable domain in full, with the rest retrieved from reference TRBV14 and TRBJ1-6, is EAGVTQFPSHSVIEKGQTVTLRCDPISGHDNLYWYRRVMGKEIKFLLHFVKESKQDESGMPNNRFLAERTGGTYSTLKVQPAELEDSGVYFCASSQVNPRRNSPLHFGNGTRLTVT.

The J gene is TRBJ2-2, the V gene TRBV24-1; 8 bases align to TRBD1. J lost 1 base, V lost 0 bases, and 6 bases had no gene match. The germline CDR1 and CDR2 sequences are KGHDR and SFDVKD. The CDR3 is made up of 18 amino acids. The CDR3 protein is CATSDLALGQENTGELFF. The CDR3 DNA follows: TGTGCCACCAGTGATTTGGCGTTGGGACAGGAGAACACCGGGGAGCTGTTTTTT.

The CDR3 DNA reads as TGTGCCAGCAGCCCCGGGACTTCCTACAATGAGCAGTTCTTC. It is translated as CASSPGTSYNEQFF. The chain links TRBV7-3 to TRBJ2-1, with D possibly TRBD2 on 6 matching bases. CDR1 is SGHTA and CDR2 is FQGTGA in the germline V gene. Trimming stripped 5 bases from V and 1 base from J, with 9 bases between. This CDR3 comprises 14 residues.